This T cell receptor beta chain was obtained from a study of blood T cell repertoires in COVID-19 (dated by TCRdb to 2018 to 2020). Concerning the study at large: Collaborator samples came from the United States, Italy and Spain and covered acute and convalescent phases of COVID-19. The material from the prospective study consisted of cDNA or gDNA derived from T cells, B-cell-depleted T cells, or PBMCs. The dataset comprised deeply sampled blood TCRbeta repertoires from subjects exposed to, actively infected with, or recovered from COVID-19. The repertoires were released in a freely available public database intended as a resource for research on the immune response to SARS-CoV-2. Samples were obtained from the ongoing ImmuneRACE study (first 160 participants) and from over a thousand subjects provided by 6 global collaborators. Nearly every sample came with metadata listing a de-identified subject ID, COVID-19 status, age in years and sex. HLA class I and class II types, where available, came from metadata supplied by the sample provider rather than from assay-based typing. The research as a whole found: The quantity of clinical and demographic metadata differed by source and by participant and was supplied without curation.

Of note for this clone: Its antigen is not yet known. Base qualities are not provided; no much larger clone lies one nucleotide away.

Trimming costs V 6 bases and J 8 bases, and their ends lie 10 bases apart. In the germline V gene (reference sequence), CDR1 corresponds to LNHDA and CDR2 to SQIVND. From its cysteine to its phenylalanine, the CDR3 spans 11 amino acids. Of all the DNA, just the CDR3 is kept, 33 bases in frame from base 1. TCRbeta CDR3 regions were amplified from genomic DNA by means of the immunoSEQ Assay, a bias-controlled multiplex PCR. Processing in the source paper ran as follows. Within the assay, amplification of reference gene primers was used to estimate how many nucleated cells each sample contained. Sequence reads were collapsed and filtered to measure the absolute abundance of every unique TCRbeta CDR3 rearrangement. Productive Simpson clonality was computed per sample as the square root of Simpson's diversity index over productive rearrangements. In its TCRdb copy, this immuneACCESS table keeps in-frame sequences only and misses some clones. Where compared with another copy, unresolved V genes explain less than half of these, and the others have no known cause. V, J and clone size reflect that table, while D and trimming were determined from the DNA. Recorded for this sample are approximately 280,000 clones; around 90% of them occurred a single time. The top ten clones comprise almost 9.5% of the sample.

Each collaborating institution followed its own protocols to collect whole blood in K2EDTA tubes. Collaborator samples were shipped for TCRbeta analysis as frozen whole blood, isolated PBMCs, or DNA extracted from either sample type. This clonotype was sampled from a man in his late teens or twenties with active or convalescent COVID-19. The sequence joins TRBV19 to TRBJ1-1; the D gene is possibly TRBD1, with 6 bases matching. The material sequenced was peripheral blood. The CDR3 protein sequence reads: CASRRTAEAFF. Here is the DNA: TGTGCCAGTAGGAGGACAGCCGAAGCTTTCTTT.